This TCR beta chain was sequenced for a study of CD8+CD57+ T cells in acquired aplastic anemia. Broader study findings: Patients showed no significant difference from controls in CD8+ Simpson's diversity.

The use of genomic DNA as template underpinned the TCR beta VDJ and CDR3 profiling. One entry per CDR3 protein, called by TCRdb with MiXCR from the reads. The repertoire holds 210,000 or so distinct CDR3 sequences, with under 55% as singletons. This CDR3 has 11 amino acids. The germline V gene has CDR1 DFQATT and CDR2 SNEGSKA (reference sequence). Trimming removed 6 bases from V and 5 bases from J; junction bases left unmatched: 4. All sequencing subjects had displayed CD8+CD57+ cell expansion on flow cytometry. None of the patients had been given any therapy when their blood was sampled. Turning to this clonotype: Its cognate antigen is unknown.

This chain joins TRBV20-1 and TRBJ2-7; TRBD1 matches at 7 bases. This sequence was found in a human donor with aplastic anemia. Sequenced sample: sorted CD4+, CD8+, or CD8+CD57+ T cells (not recorded which) from PBMCs. CDR3 loop: CSAEGADEQYV. The CDR3 coding sequence is TGCAGTGCCGAGGGGGCTGACGAGCAGTACGTC.